The 21 T cell receptor beta chains below come from one sample, sequenced in a study of T cell responses to AZD1222 COVID-19 vaccine. The table came from immunoSEQ multiplex PCR; TCRdb's copy has only in-frame clones and leaves some out. The table includes about 56,000 clones, roughly 85% detected once. The source was peripheral blood, collected on day 0 of AZD1222 vaccination. These receptors originate from an adult in good health.

The chain employs TRBV28 and TRBJ2-2; no firm D call. V was shortened by 6 bases and J by 4 bases, with 12 bases between the two germline ends. The CDR3 is made up of 14 amino acids. CDR1 is MDHEN and CDR2 is SYDVKM in the germline V gene. The DNA of the CDR3 is TGTGCCAGCAGACCCCAGGCGCCCACCGGGGAGCTGTTTTTT. This sequence encodes CASRPQAPTGELFF.

This chain uses TRBV20-1 with TRBJ2-5; 9 bases agree with TRBD2. The germline V gene has CDR1 DFQATT and CDR2 SNEGSKA (reference sequence). The V gene end was trimmed by 3 bases and the J gene end by 5 bases; junction bases not matched to a gene: 4. This CDR3 has 13 amino acids. This CDR3 is CSASLAGTETQYF. CDR3 nucleotides: TGCAGTGCTAGTCTAGCGGGGACGGAGACCCAGTACTTC.

This clone was recorded a few times. The V and J genes are TRBV5-4 and TRBJ1-1, with 7 bases that match TRBD1. Germline V gene sequence: CDR1 SGHNT, CDR2 YYREEE (reference sequence). V shed 0 bases, J shed 13 bases, and the junction held 6 bases outside the gene matches. This CDR3 contains 12 residues. Here the CDR3 DNA reads TGTGCCAGCAGCTTGGCACAGGGGAGCGATTTCTTT. Its protein is CASSLAQGSDFF.

The genes are TRBV15 and TRBJ1-2; D may be TRBD1 (6 bases). Trimming cost V 1 base and J 8 bases, with 20 bases left between them. The CDR3 contains 16 residues. The germline gives CDR1 LNHNV, CDR2 YYDKDF (reference sequence). The CDR3 DNA follows: TGTGCCACCAGCAGAGGGGGGCACGGACTTACCGAGGGCTACACCTTC. This translates into CATSRGGHGLTEGYTF.

The chain couples TRBV7-8 to TRBJ1-4, with D uncertain. CDR3 length: 17 amino acids. V shed 4 bases and J shed 2 bases, with 17 bases lying between them. Germline V gene data show CDR1 as SGHVS and CDR2 as FQNEAQ. CDR3 loop: CASSYTHLVNTNEKLFF. CDR3 DNA: TGTGCCAGCAGCTATACCCACCTCGTGAATACTAATGAAAAACTGTTTTTT.

This rearrangement joins TRBV27 to TRBJ2-7, with D possibly matching TRBD2 (6 bases). The ends were cut back, 2 bases at V and 5 bases at J, with 16 bases in the middle. The CDR3 covers 15 residues. Germline V CDR1 and CDR2: MNHEY, SMNVEV (reference sequence). The CDR3 loop reads CASSLRTTRFNEQYF. CDR3 bases: TGTGCCAGCAGTTTACGGACTACCAGGTTTAACGAGCAGTACTTC.

The chain is built from TRBV4-2 and TRBJ2-2, with TRBD2 matching over 8 bases. The CDR3 covers 17 residues. Germline CDR1 reads LGHNA; CDR2 reads YNFKEQ. V shed 0 bases and J 3 bases; nucleotides not matched to a gene: 6. The CDR3, as DNA: TGTGCCAGCAGCCAAGAGATCGGGGGGGTGGACACCGGGGAGCTGTTTTTT. The encoded protein is CASSQEIGGVDTGELFF.

V and J are TRBV6-2 or TRBV6-3 and TRBJ1-4; D not certain. The V gene's germline CDR1 is MNHEY and CDR2 SVGEGT. The CDR3 has 19 amino acids. The V and J ends lost 0 bases and 7 bases respectively, with 24 bases between them. DNA for the CDR3: TGTGCCAGCAGTTACTCTGGCAGGACCGTCTCCTGGGGAGGTGAAAAACTGTTTTTT. This translates into CASSYSGRTVSWGGEKLFF.

In nucleotides, the CDR3 is TGTGCCAGCAGCCCCGGGGAGCGGGAAACCGGGGAGCTGTTTTTT. Its protein is CASSPGERETGELFF. This sequence joins TRBV28 and TRBJ2-2; 7 positions agree with TRBD2. Per the germline V gene, CDR1 is MDHEN and CDR2 is SYDVKM. V gave up 6 bases and J gave up 5 bases; unmatched junction bases: 9. The CDR3 length is 15 residues.

The V gene is TRBV2, the J gene TRBJ1-2; maybe TRBD1 (5 bases). Germline values: CDR1 SNHLY, CDR2 FYNNEI. The CDR3 runs 13 residues. V was cut by 4 bases and J by 6 bases, with 12 bases left in between. CDR3 region: CASSGQPRNGYTF. The DNA of the CDR3 is TGTGCCAGCAGTGGACAGCCCAGAAATGGCTACACCTTC.

The chain recombines TRBV27 with TRBJ2-6; D might be TRBD2 (7 bases). The CDR3 runs 19 residues. V was shortened by 1 base and J by 2 bases, with 18 bases between the two germline ends. Germline V lookup: CDR1 MNHEY, CDR2 SMNVEV (reference sequence). For the CDR3, the DNA is TGTGCCAGCAGTTTATTGGGGGGGGCAGGAGAGGCTGGGGCCAACGTCCTGACTTTC. Protein: CASSLLGGAGEAGANVLTF.

The chain carries TRBV27 and TRBJ2-7; 8 positions agree with TRBD1. The J segment lost 6 bases and the V segment lost 3 bases, leaving 7 bases of the junction unmatched. Germline CDR1 is MNHEY and CDR2 is SMNVEV (reference sequence). This CDR3 is built from 14 residues. This CDR3 is CASSFAPGGGEQYF. In nucleotides, the CDR3 is TGTGCCAGCAGTTTCGCTCCAGGGGGCGGCGAGCAGTACTTC.

The V gene is TRBV19, the J gene TRBJ1-5; unclear D gene. The CDR3 loop spans 14 amino acids. Per the germline V gene, CDR1 is LNHDA and CDR2 is SQIVND (reference sequence). The germline V and J ends were trimmed by 3 bases and 0 bases, with 6 bases remaining between them. CDR3 sequence: CASSIKGSNQPQHF. CDR3 DNA: TGTGCCAGTAGTATCAAAGGTAGCAATCAGCCCCAGCATTTT.

This rearrangement joins TRBV30 to TRBJ1-1; 7 bases align to TRBD1. Per germline, CDR1 GTSNPN and CDR2 SVGIG (reference sequence). V lost 0 bases to trimming and J lost 7 bases; unmatched junction nucleotides: 2. The CDR3 has 12 residues. The DNA of the CDR3 is TGTGCCTGGAGTGTACAGGGGAATGAAGCTTTCTTT. Amino acid sequence: CAWSVQGNEAFF.

The rearrangement joins TRBV24-1 to TRBJ2-1; 7 bases line up with TRBD2. There are 12 residues in the CDR3. J gave up 9 bases and V 7 bases, and 5 bases lay outside the gene matches. Germline CDR1 and CDR2: KGHDR and SFDVKD. As DNA, the CDR3 is TGTGCCACCAGAAGGGAGGGCGGTGAGCAGTTCTTC. Translated, it gives CATRREGGEQFF.

The gene calls are TRBV24-1 and TRBJ2-1; 7 nucleotides agree with TRBD2. Trimming took 5 bases from V and 8 from J; bases not matched to a gene: 8. Germline CDR1 KGHDR, CDR2 SFDVKD. The CDR3 sequence is 14 residues long. In DNA form, the CDR3 reads TGTGCCACCAGTGGCCCAGCGGGGAGCGATGAGCAGTTCTTC. The encoded protein is CATSGPAGSDEQFF.

This clone has only one observation. This chain connects TRBV10-3 to TRBJ2-5; no reliable D call. CDR3 length: 13 residues. Germline CDR1 and CDR2: ENHRY and SYGVKD. V lost 4 bases and J lost 2, with 8 bases in between. The CDR3 is CAISVGRQETQYF. CDR3 DNA sequence: TGTGCCATCAGTGTTGGTAGACAAGAGACCCAGTACTTC.

The CDR3 nucleotides read TGTGCCAGCAGCCCTAATCCGGGACAGGGATTTTCACCCCTCCACTTT. It is translated as CASSPNPGQGFSPLHF. V is TRBV5-4 and J is TRBJ1-6; 9 bases line up with TRBD1. Looked up from germline, CDR1 is SGHNT and CDR2 is YYREEE (reference sequence). V lost 4 bases and J lost 9; bases outside the gene matches: 11. The CDR3 contains 16 residues.

CDR3 residues: CASSQGPSGQETQYF. The CDR3 nucleotides are TGTGCCAGCAGCCAAGGGCCGTCAGGGCAAGAGACCCAGTACTTC. The V gene is TRBV4-2, the J gene TRBJ2-5, with a possible D match to TRBD1 (5 bases). The CDR3 sequence is 15 residues long. CDR1 and CDR2 (germline): LGHNA, YNFKEQ. V lost 1 base and J 2 bases, leaving 11 bases between the germline ends.

This clone was seen only a few times. The chain has TRBV20-1 and TRBJ2-7; tentative D call: TRBD1 (6 bases). CDR1 is DFQATT and CDR2 is SNEGSKA in the germline V gene (reference sequence). The V gene lost 6 bases and the J gene lost 7 bases, with 13 bases spanning the gap. This CDR3 has 11 residues. CDR3 nucleotides: TGCAGTGCGGGCCGGACAGTAGAGCAGTACTTC. As protein: CSAGRTVEQYF.

The chain couples TRBV6-5 to TRBJ2-1; weak D call: TRBD2 (6 bases). With 11 bases removed from V and 6 bases from J, the gap between germline ends came to 17 bases. CDR1 is MNHEY, CDR2 SVGAGI, per germline. CDR3 length: 13 residues. Here the CDR3 reads CAGGTFLSNEQFF. DNA for the CDR3: TGTGCCGGCGGGACTTTCTTGAGCAATGAGCAGTTCTTC.